This T cell receptor (beta chain) was recovered during a study of blood T cells in healthy people across ages. General study findings and limits: Donor CMV status, an unknown factor, possibly confounded changes in expanded clonotypes. As naive T cell percentage varied, TCR beta diversity correlated strongly with it.

V shed 1 base and J 13 bases; nucleotides not matched to a gene: 6. This CDR3 spans 14 amino acids. CDR1 MGHRA and CDR2 YSYEKL come from the germline V gene. This clonotype occurred a few times. The antigen remains unidentified. It was with a sample-barcoded 5' primer and a J-beta primer mix that a second PCR of about 6 to 12 cycles was run. Each cDNA molecule was tagged by a template-switch adaptor with 12 random nucleotides. Using its own MiXCR run on the 5' RACE reads, TCRdb lists one record per CDR3 protein. This sample carries roughly 930,000 distinct CDR3 sequences, about 48% of them seen once, and the ten largest clones take 13%.

The chain is built from TRBV4-1 and TRBJ2-4, with 11 bases fitting TRBD2. Material: blood. The receptor was isolated from a man aged 25-45 years in good health. Here the CDR3 DNA reads TGCGCCAGCAGCCAAGGGACTAGCGGGTGGGAGCAGTACTTC. Translation gives CASSQGTSGWEQYF.